Shown below are 11 T cell receptor beta chains from a single sample sequenced in a study of shared clonotypes between healthy human individuals. Method: immunoSEQ multiplex PCR; TCRdb's copy keeps in-frame clones and lacks some. The sample has about 1,500,000 clones; more than 95% are singletons. Source material: naive CD4+ T cells sorted from blood. Subset of the sample: CD45RA+ positively selected. The receptors shown here come from a man aged 25-40 years in good health.

The chain carries TRBV28 and TRBJ2-7; TRBD2 might be the D (6 bases). This CDR3 spans 15 amino acids. The germline V gene encodes CDR1 MDHEN and CDR2 SYDVKM. Trimming took off 7 bases at V and 3 bases at J, with 19 bases between the two ends. Here the CDR3 reads CASTTPGVPLYEQYF. The CDR3 coding sequence is TGTGCCAGCACCACACCGGGAGTTCCTCTCTACGAGCAGTACTTC.

The gene calls are TRBV10-3 and TRBJ2-5; D call uncertain. The V end lost 2 bases, the J end lost 5 bases, and 12 bases lay between the germline ends. The CDR3 is 14 amino acids. CDR1 is ENHRY, CDR2 SYGVKD, per germline. The CDR3 loop is CAISEDFLGETQYF. CDR3 DNA: TGTGCCATCAGTGAGGACTTTTTGGGGGAGACCCAGTACTTC.

V is TRBV30 and J is TRBJ1-1; D gene ambiguous. The CDR3 consists of 15 residues. V was clipped by 1 base and J by 1 base, with 13 bases between them. Germline-derived CDR1 and CDR2 are GTSNPN and SVGIG (reference sequence). This chain's CDR3 is CAWSGAPRTNTEAFF. CDR3 DNA: TGTGCCTGGAGTGGAGCCCCACGAACGAACACTGAAGCTTTCTTT.

V usage is TRBV7-9 and J usage is TRBJ2-1; perhaps TRBD2 as D (5 bases). The CDR3 has 14 residues. V was trimmed by 0 bases and J by 7 bases, leaving 10 bases between them. Germline-derived CDR1 and CDR2 are SEHNR and FQNEAQ (reference sequence). CDR3 sequence: CASSLAFGENEQFF. DNA for the CDR3: TGTGCCAGCAGCTTAGCTTTCGGGGAGAATGAGCAGTTCTTC.

This sequence joins TRBV6-6 and TRBJ2-5, with TRBD1 as a possible D gene (6 bases). Germline V CDR1 and CDR2: MNHNY, SVGAGI (reference sequence). This CDR3 spans 16 amino acids. V was trimmed by 2 bases and J by 2 bases, leaving 15 bases between them. CDR3 sequence reads: CASSYLGAGEQETQYF. For the CDR3, the DNA is TGTGCCAGCAGTTACCTTGGGGCAGGGGAACAAGAGACCCAGTACTTC.

The V and J genes are TRBV2 and TRBJ2-7, with a weak D call TRBD2 (7 bases). The germline gives CDR1 SNHLY, CDR2 FYNNEI. The CDR3 runs 17 residues. With 3 bases removed from V and 3 bases from J, the gap between germline ends came to 21 bases. CDR3 nucleotides: TGTGCCAGCAGTGAGAGGGGGGGGCTACGGGTTGTCTACGAGCAGTACTTC. Residues: CASSERGGLRVVYEQYF.

This chain joins TRBV7-2 and TRBJ2-1; TRBD2 agrees at 11 bases. With V trimmed by 4 bases and J by 7 bases, 3 bases remained unmatched. Per the germline V gene, CDR1 is SGHTA and CDR2 is FQGNSA. The CDR3 extends over 14 amino acids. The CDR3 nucleotides read TGTGCCAGCAGCTATAGACTAGCGGGGAATGAGCAGTTCTTC. Encoded protein: CASSYRLAGNEQFF.

The chain couples TRBV11-2 to TRBJ2-7; D perhaps matches TRBD1 (6 bases). Germline loops: CDR1 SGHAT, CDR2 FQNNGV. The CDR3 runs 15 residues. Between the trimmed V and J ends, which lost 5 bases and 2 bases, there was a span of 16 bases. The chain's CDR3 is CASSPPGQPTYEQYF. The CDR3 DNA reads as TGTGCCAGCAGCCCTCCGGGACAACCCACCTACGAGCAGTACTTC.

V and J are TRBV14 and TRBJ2-7, with 7 nucleotides matching TRBD1. This CDR3 is 13 amino acids long. Losses at the gene ends were 5 bases for V and 2 bases for J; bases not matched to a gene: 3. CDR1 SGHDN and CDR2 FVKESK come from the germline V gene. The CDR3 loop reads CASSGTVPYEQYF. DNA of the CDR3: TGTGCCAGCAGCGGGACAGTCCCCTACGAGCAGTACTTC.

The chain links TRBV7-8 to TRBJ2-3; 11 positions agree with TRBD2. Germline assignment: CDR1 SGHVS and CDR2 FQNEAQ. CDR3 length: 20 amino acids. V was pared by 3 bases and J by 2 bases, with 16 bases of the junction left unmatched. This CDR3 reads CASSFIAWSVSGRVTDTQYF. The CDR3 coding sequence is TGTGCCAGCAGCTTCATTGCGTGGTCGGTTAGCGGGAGGGTCACAGATACGCAGTATTTT.

The chain combines TRBV2 with TRBJ2-4; D possibly uses TRBD1 or TRBD2 (5 bases each). CDR1 is SNHLY and CDR2 is FYNNEI in the germline V gene. V was shortened by 4 bases and J by 7 bases, with 11 bases between the two germline ends. CDR3 size: 13 residues. The CDR3 protein is CASSGPRDNIQYF. DNA for the CDR3: TGTGCCAGCAGTGGCCCCAGGGACAACATTCAGTACTTC.